These 23 T cell receptor beta chains share one sample of origin, sequenced in a study of OX40 agonist ivuxolimab in advanced cancers. Produced via immunoSEQ multiplex PCR; TCRdb's table is partial and in-frame only. The sample lists about 54,000 clones, about 91% occurring once. The sequencing used CD4+ or CD8+ T cells sorted from blood, collected in a trial of the OX40 agonist ivuxolimab. These receptors were collected from an adult with an advanced solid tumor such as melanoma, head and neck, liver or kidney cancer.

V is TRBV7-9 and J is TRBJ2-1; 9 nucleotides line up with TRBD2. After removal of 1 base from V and 7 bases from J, the junction contained 8 bases not matched to a gene. The CDR3 totals 16 residues. CDR1 and CDR2 from the germline V gene are SEHNR and FQNEAQ (reference sequence). The CDR3 DNA reads as TGTGCCAGCAGCTTAGTGCTAGCGGGGAGCGGGAATGAGCAGTTCTTC. This gives the protein CASSLVLAGSGNEQFF.

The CDR3 protein is CASSPGQGYYEQYF. CDR3 DNA sequence: TGTGCCAGCAGCCCGGGACAGGGGTACTACGAGCAGTACTTC. The J gene is TRBJ2-7, the V gene TRBV11-1, with 10 bases identical to TRBD1. The CDR3 sequence is 14 residues long. Germline CDR1 and CDR2: SGHAT and FQDESV (reference sequence). After removal of 5 bases from V and 3 bases from J, the junction contained 4 bases not matched to a gene.

This chain connects TRBV7-8 to TRBJ2-7, with D perhaps matching TRBD1 (6 bases). The CDR3 length is 14 residues. Germline assignment: CDR1 SGHVS and CDR2 FQNEAQ. V shed 5 bases and J shed 3 bases, with 14 bases lying between them. The CDR3 sequence: CASSPRTADYEQYF. CDR3 DNA: TGTGCCAGCAGCCCAAGGACAGCGGACTACGAGCAGTACTTC.

The sample holds one count of this clone. J is TRBJ2-1 and V is TRBV5-6, with D perhaps TRBD2 (6 bases). The germline gives CDR1 SGHDT, CDR2 YYEEEE. The V gene lost 2 bases and the J gene lost 4 bases, with 7 bases spanning the gap. The length of the CDR3 is 13 residues. The CDR3 sequence is CASSLGGYNEQFF. CDR3 DNA sequence: TGTGCCAGCAGCTTAGGAGGGTACAATGAGCAGTTCTTC.

The rearrangement joins TRBV7-9 to TRBJ1-1; possible D gene TRBD1, 5 bases. Germline V gene sequence: CDR1 SEHNR, CDR2 FQNEAQ (reference sequence). V was shortened by 5 bases and J by 0 bases, with 22 bases between the two germline ends. There are 18 residues in the CDR3. CDR3 nucleotide sequence: TGTGCCAGCAGCAAGGCTTGGTGGGAGGGACTTATGAACACTGAAGCTTTCTTT. Residues: CASSKAWWEGLMNTEAFF.

The chain joins TRBV5-6 to TRBJ2-7; 10 bases are a match to TRBD2. V dropped 0 bases and J dropped 3; count of bases not matched to a gene: 3. This CDR3 has 15 residues. Looked up from germline, CDR1 is SGHDT and CDR2 is YYEEEE. The CDR3 DNA sequence: TGTGCCAGCAGCTTGGGGGCTAGCGGGAGCTACGAGCAGTACTTC. Translating it yields CASSLGASGSYEQYF.

This clone showed up just a few times. V usage is TRBV27 and J usage is TRBJ2-3, with D hard to call. The CDR3 is made up of 13 amino acids. Germline V gene sequence: CDR1 MNHEY, CDR2 SMNVEV (reference sequence). Trimming pared 3 bases from V and 0 bases from J, leaving 4 bases between. The CDR3, as DNA: TGTGCCAGCAGTTTTAAAAGCACAGATACGCAGTATTTT. It codes for CASSFKSTDTQYF.

This clone was counted only a few times. Other DNA sequences within the sample encode an identical CDR3. The rearrangement joins TRBV28 to TRBJ2-3; 12 positions agree with TRBD2. Germline trimming cut 8 bases from V and 1 base from J; bases unmatched to any gene: 4. CDR1 and CDR2 from the germline V gene are MDHEN and SYDVKM. The CDR3 spans 15 residues. CDR3 residues: CASRRLAGGTDTQYF. The CDR3 DNA follows: TGTGCCAGCCGGCGACTAGCGGGGGGCACAGATACGCAGTATTTT.

V gene TRBV7-9 combines with J gene TRBJ1-5, with D maybe TRBD1 (6 bases). Germline V lookup: CDR1 SEHNR, CDR2 FQNEAQ (reference sequence). The CDR3 has 13 residues. The CDR3 DNA is TGTGCTACAAGGGGGGGTAACAATCAGCCCCAGCATTTT. Its protein product is CATRGGNNQPQHF. Full variable domain (outside the CDR3, taken from reference TRBV7-9 and TRBJ1-5): DTGVSQNPRHKITKRGQNVTFRCDPISEHNRLYWYRQTLGQGPEFLTYFQNEAQLEKSRLLSDRFSAERPKGSFSTLEIQRTEQGDSAMYLCATRGGNNQPQHFGDGTRLSIL.

This chain links TRBV30 with TRBJ2-1, with D perhaps TRBD2 (5 bases). The CDR3 is 13 residues long. Germline CDR1 reads GTSNPN; CDR2 reads SVGIG (reference sequence). V was pared by 5 bases and J by 3 bases, with 11 bases between. This chain's CDR3 is CAWRESGYNEQFF. CDR3 nucleotides: TGTGCCTGGCGGGAAAGCGGCTACAATGAGCAGTTCTTC.

V gene TRBV14 combines with J gene TRBJ2-7; D might be TRBD1 (6 bases). The germline gives CDR1 SGHDN, CDR2 FVKESK. This CDR3 spans 13 amino acids. Trimming left V 4 bases short and J 9 bases short, with 16 bases between. DNA of the CDR3: TGTGCCAGCAGCCCGGCCGGTGGGGGCGGGCAGTACTTC. The encoded protein is CASSPAGGGGQYF. The whole variable domain, remainder taken from reference TRBV14 and TRBJ2-7, is EAGVTQFPSHSVIEKGQTVTLRCDPISGHDNLYWYRRVMGKEIKFLLHFVKESKQDESGMPNNRFLAERTGGTYSTLKVQPAELEDSGVYFCASSPAGGGGQYFGPGTRLTVT.

The CDR3 DNA reads TGCGCCAGCAGCGCGGACGTACCCGGTAGCGGGGAGCTGTTTTTT. Protein product: CASSADVPGSGELFF. V usage is TRBV4-3 and J usage is TRBJ2-2, with D unclear. The length of the CDR3 is 15 residues. Germline CDR1 LGHNA, CDR2 YSLEER. V was cut by 5 bases and J by 7 bases, with 17 bases left in between.

In this sample, this clone turned up once. The chain couples TRBV7-9 to TRBJ2-7; either TRBD1 or TRBD2 may fit D (5 bases each). The CDR3 has 13 amino acids. Germline CDR1 and CDR2: SEHNR and FQNEAQ (reference sequence). V lost 5 bases and J 2 bases, leaving 10 bases between the germline ends. The chain's CDR3 is CASSGRDAYEQYF. The CDR3 DNA is TGTGCCAGCAGCGGCCGGGACGCCTACGAGCAGTACTTC.

The chain uses TRBV23-1 and TRBJ2-7; TRBD2 might be the D (6 bases). TRBV23-1 is an open reading frame whose function is uncertain. The ends were cut back, 0 bases at V and 2 bases at J, with 11 bases in the middle. The CDR3 is 15 residues long. The CDR3 DNA sequence: TGCGCCAGCAGTCAATCGCGGGGCGCTACCTACGAGCAGTACTTC. Translating it yields CASSQSRGATYEQYF.

This clone has only one observation. V gene TRBV29-1 combines with J gene TRBJ2-7, with no clear D. The CDR3 is 12 residues long. CDR1 is SQVTM and CDR2 is ANQGSEA in the germline V gene. V lost 4 bases and J lost 2, with 9 bases in between. DNA of the CDR3: TGCAGCGTTGTAGGCAGTCCCTACGAGCAGTACTTC. Translating it yields CSVVGSPYEQYF.

This chain's CDR3 is CASISDRGWTEPYEQYF. The CDR3 bases are TGTGCCAGCATCAGCGACCGGGGCTGGACGGAACCCTACGAGCAGTACTTC. The chain carries TRBV28 and TRBJ2-7; D is possibly TRBD1 or TRBD2 (5 bases each). V lost 7 bases to trimming and J lost 2 bases, with 24 bases between them. The CDR3 is 17 amino acids. The germline V gene has CDR1 MDHEN and CDR2 SYDVKM.

This sequence joins TRBV9 and TRBJ1-2; no firm D call. Germline V gene lookup returns CDR1 SGDLS and CDR2 YYNGEE. The CDR3 extends over 15 amino acids. With 4 bases removed from V and 4 bases from J, the gap between germline ends came to 17 bases. The CDR3 reads CASSPTGTGSYGYTF. The CDR3 region has the DNA TGTGCCAGCAGCCCCACCGGAACGGGCTCCTATGGCTACACCTTC.

J is TRBJ1-1 and V is TRBV6-4; no reliable D call. The CDR3 totals 13 residues. Germline V gene lookup returns CDR1 MRHNA and CDR2 SNTAGT. V lost 4 bases, J lost 1 base, and 7 bases lay in between. The CDR3 region is CASSVEENTEAFF. Here the CDR3 DNA reads TGTGCCAGCAGTGTAGAAGAGAACACTGAAGCTTTCTTT.

The chain has TRBV19 and TRBJ2-1; maybe TRBD2 (6 bases). CDR1 is LNHDA and CDR2 is SQIVND in the germline V gene (reference sequence). This CDR3 has 17 amino acids. Trimming stripped 7 bases from V and 6 bases from J, with 25 bases between. The CDR3 DNA reads as TGTGCCAGTATAGGATCAGGGCGGGGAATCGGGGGCAATGAGCAGTTCTTC. Its protein is CASIGSGRGIGGNEQFF.

The rearrangement uses TRBV19 and TRBJ2-3; weak D call: TRBD2 (5 bases). The CDR3 consists of 19 residues. V was pared by 3 bases and J by 4 bases, with 26 bases between. Germline CDR1 reads LNHDA; CDR2 reads SQIVND (reference sequence). As DNA, the CDR3 is TGTGCCAGTAGTATTCTACGAGGGCAGGAAAAAGGAAGAGCAGATACGCAGTATTTT. Its protein is CASSILRGQEKGRADTQYF. Supplemented by reference TRBV19 and TRBJ2-3, the full variable domain reads DGGITQSPKYLFRKEGQNVTLSCEQNLNHDAMYWYRQDPGQGLRLIYYSQIVNDFQKGDIAEGYSVSREKKESFPLTVTSAQKNPTAFYLCASSILRGQEKGRADTQYFGPGTRLTVL.

The J gene is TRBJ2-7, the V gene TRBV4-1, with D perhaps matching TRBD1 (6 bases). Germline lookup yields CDR1 MGHRA and CDR2 YSYEKL. V lost 2 bases and J lost 3, with 8 bases in between. The CDR3 sequence is 13 residues long. The CDR3 DNA sequence: TGCGCCAGCAGCCAACAACAGGGCTACGAGCAGTACTTC. It is translated as CASSQQQGYEQYF.

The rearrangement joins TRBV4-1 to TRBJ1-2, with unresolved D. Looked up from germline, CDR1 is MGHRA and CDR2 is YSYEKL. Deletions cut 0 bases from V and 7 bases from J, with 21 bases between. The length of the CDR3 is 17 residues. The CDR3 spells CASSQDPRESPGFGYTF. CDR3 sequence (DNA): TGCGCCAGCAGCCAAGATCCCCGGGAATCCCCCGGCTTTGGCTACACCTTC.

CDR3 region: CASSVGGSSSGNTIYF. The CDR3 DNA is TGCGCCAGCAGCGTGGGTGGCTCAAGCTCTGGAAACACCATATATTTT. The chain employs TRBV5-1 and TRBJ1-3; D is unclear. Trimming left V 4 bases short and J 0 bases short, with 14 bases between. The CDR3 totals 16 residues. Per germline, CDR1 SGHRS and CDR2 YFSETQ.